This T cell receptor beta chain was profiled in a study of T cells after posttransplantation cyclophosphamide. Study-wide points: After PTCy, TRB diversity resembled that of CNI/methotrexate controls.

Clones were read by immunoSEQ multiplex PCR, and TCRdb kept only the in-frame ones, dropping some. This table has over 9,000 clones, 80% to 95% appearing once. Looked up from germline, CDR1 is SGDLS and CDR2 is YYNGEE. V lost 1 base to trimming and J lost 4 bases; unmatched junction nucleotides: 6. This CDR3 region has 15 residues. Cyclophosphamide on days +3 and +4 followed busulfan-fludarabine conditioning and a marrow graft. With regard to this clone: Its antigen is currently unknown.

The chain uses TRBV9 and TRBJ1-1; 8 bases are a match to TRBD1. This TCR was sampled from a female patient in her 30s who received an allogeneic stem cell transplant from an unrelated donor, was CMV-positive, and had no GVHD. A subset of T cells may come from the graft donor. Sequenced material: PBMCs, taken after allogeneic stem cell transplant with posttransplant cyclophosphamide. The CDR3: CASSVLGTGGTEAFF. The CDR3 coding sequence is TGTGCCAGCAGCGTATTAGGAACAGGGGGCACTGAAGCTTTCTTT. Drawing the rest from reference TRBV9 and TRBJ1-1, the complete variable domain is DSGVTQTPKHLITATGQRVTLRCSPRSGDLSVYWYQQSLDQGLQFLIQYYNGEERAKGNILERFSAQQFPDLHSELNLSSLELGDSALYFCASSVLGTGGTEAFFGQGTRLTVV.